The present entry profiles one T cell receptor beta chain with its context. This sample stems from a study of blood T cell repertoires in COVID-19. The CDR3 consists of 13 residues. Trimming removed 4 bases at V and 4 bases at J, with 9 bases between. CDR1 is SGHTS, CDR2 YDEGEE, per germline. Some clones are missing from TCRdb's copy, which holds only in-frame ones; the method was immunoSEQ multiplex PCR. This table has roughly 280,000 clones, 80% to 90% appearing once. Sequencing used peripheral blood. The receptor was isolated from a man aged 55-75 years with acute or convalescent COVID-19. The chain recombines TRBV5-8 with TRBJ1-3; weak D call: TRBD1 (5 bases). The CDR3 sequence: CASSVGGGNTIYF. CDR3 nucleotide sequence: TGTGCCAGCAGCGTCGGGGGGGGAAACACCATATATTTT. Looking up the rest from reference TRBV5-8 and TRBJ1-3 gives the full variable domain: EAGVTQSPTHLIKTRGQQATLRCSPISGHTSVYWYQQALGLGLQFLLWYDEGEERNRGNFPPRFSGRQFPNYSSELNVNALELEDSALYLCASSVGGGNTIYFGEGSWLTVV.